Included here is one T cell receptor (beta chain) sequence, with context. The sample originates from a study of T cell changes during pregnancy in multiple sclerosis. Generated by immunoSEQ multiplex PCR, the TCRdb table keeps only in-frame clones and is missing some. The sample carries roughly 46,000 clones, 92% recorded once. Per the germline V gene, CDR1 is SNHLY and CDR2 is FYNNEI. V gave up 10 bases and J gave up 0 bases, with 12 bases separating them. This CDR3 has 14 amino acids. The sequenced sample was peripheral blood, obtained in the third trimester of pregnancy. This chain uses TRBV2 with TRBJ2-2, with D tentatively TRBD2 (6 bases). This sequence was found in a female donor with multiple sclerosis, enrolled in a pregnancy study. The CDR3 sequence is CATLLAPNTGELFF. The CDR3 bases are TGTGCCACCCTACTAGCCCCGAACACCGGGGAGCTGTTTTTT. Full variable domain (outside the CDR3, taken from reference TRBV2 and TRBJ2-2): EPEVTQTPSHQVTQMGQEVILRCVPISNHLYFYWYRQILGQKVEFLVSFYNNEISEKSEIFDDQFSVERPDGSNFTLKIRSTKLEDSAMYFCATLLAPNTGELFFGEGSRLTVL.